This T cell receptor beta chain appears in the sequencing data of a study of T cells in Graves' hyperthyroidism and ophthalmopathy (dated by TCRdb to about 2019). For the study in its entirety: Peripheral blood was collected at initial diagnosis, before any treatment. Thyroid tissue and blood T-cell repertoires from several Graves' hyperthyroidism patients were also compared in the study. TCR V-J signatures able to tell the groups apart were searched for in a discovery cohort of 90 to 100 patients, of whom more than 40 had Graves' ophthalmopathy and some 60 had stable Graves' hyperthyroidism. The 95 to 100 discovery patients were randomly split 7:3 into training and test sets. Following sampling, methimazole starting at 30 mg daily was given to hyperthyroidism patients, and high-dose intravenous methylprednisolone was given to ophthalmopathy patients. Prospective prediction of ophthalmopathy was tested in an independent validation cohort consisting of some 18 hyperthyroidism patients and around 16 patients who later progressed to ophthalmopathy. The paper reports TCR Vbeta CDR3 sequencing of fewer than 150 peripheral blood samples: 40 or so ophthalmopathy, some 80 hyperthyroidism and roughly 17 progressor patients.

A patient counted as having stable Graves' hyperthyroidism if no progression to ophthalmopathy occurred over 18 months of follow-up. The hyperthyroidism patients were between 18 and 65 years old and newly diagnosed, with a disease duration of less than 2 months. The study excluded patients with uncontrolled infections, other autoimmune diseases, pregnancy or lactation. Diagnoses were established on the basis of clinical symptoms, serum thyroxine and TRAb, thyroid ultrasound, and orbital computed tomography. Ficoll-Paque density gradient centrifugation was used to isolate PBMCs from under 11 ml of fresh peripheral blood. Trizol reagent was used to extract total RNA, and RNA quality was then checked on an Agilent 2100 Bioanalyzer. The TCR beta CDR3 regions were amplified from RNA transcripts. For the first round of RT-PCR on the TCR CDR3, the HTBI primer set was used together with the Qiagen OneStep RT-PCR kit. A second multiplex PCR round built the libraries, followed by size selection and purification. The libraries were sequenced on an Illumina HiSeq2000 using paired-end 100 bp reads. The paper's processing steps were these. SOAPnuke was used to process the raw data, removing reads that contained adapters or uncalled bases, had a mean Phred below 15, or lacked an exact match to the constant primer or identifier. COPE v1.2.5 was used to merge the high-quality paired reads, and each unique nucleotide sequence was defined as a clonotype. MiTCR v1.1 was used to align the clonotypes against IMGT TRBV, TRBD and TRBJ reference segments. The analysis was restricted to V-J combinations with a frequency above 0.0001, which together covered roughly 99% of the repertoires. The TCS score was defined as the ratio of F50 (clonal expansion) to E x V (chaos), calculated using BLOSUM62-based TCRdist between CDR3 peptides within each V-J. Welch's t-statistics and random forest reduced around 550 V-J features to about 12, which were used in a naive Bayes classifier (R e1071). TCRdb itself trimmed the public reads at Q25 with fastp, ran MiXCR and retained productive beta chains. Duplicate CDR3 protein sequences are folded into a single record with the most common DNA and genes. These V and J calls derive from TCRdb rather than the authors' analysis. The sample table shows approximately 400,000 distinct CDR3 sequences, and more than 13% are seen once. Together, the top ten hold 32% of the sample.

CDR1 and CDR2 are drawn from the germline V gene: MNHNS, SASEGT. Taken from cysteine to phenylalanine, the CDR3 has 12 residues. The sequence is cut down to CDR3 DNA, 36 bases in frame from base 1. V lost 7 bases and J lost 4 bases; the stretch between them is 10 bases long. Beyond this particular receptor, the publication reports: In cross-validation, a model built on a 13 V-J signature told ophthalmopathy apart from stable hyperthyroidism with under 90% sensitivity and approximately 81% specificity, and in testing the same model reached 80%/75%. Sample size was not statistically predetermined, and blinding of investigators to group allocation was not performed. Most expanded thyroid clonotypes (frequency above 0.001) were also detected in blood, suggesting blood repertoires may reflect thyroid immune responses. During validation, the model predicted progression to ophthalmopathy a median of around six months ahead of onset, with around 65% sensitivity and around 73% specificity.

This clonotype was recorded only once. Its antigen is still unknown. The record has no base qualities; no much larger clone is one base away. A lone read gives weak evidence. Source material: blood. The clonotype originates from a woman in her 30s with Graves' hyperthyroidism. This chain joins TRBV6-1 to TRBJ1-2; the D gene cannot be named for sure. The CDR3 region reads CASTGLTYGYTF. In nucleotides, the sequence is TGTGCCAGCACCGGGTTGACCTATGGCTACACCTTC.